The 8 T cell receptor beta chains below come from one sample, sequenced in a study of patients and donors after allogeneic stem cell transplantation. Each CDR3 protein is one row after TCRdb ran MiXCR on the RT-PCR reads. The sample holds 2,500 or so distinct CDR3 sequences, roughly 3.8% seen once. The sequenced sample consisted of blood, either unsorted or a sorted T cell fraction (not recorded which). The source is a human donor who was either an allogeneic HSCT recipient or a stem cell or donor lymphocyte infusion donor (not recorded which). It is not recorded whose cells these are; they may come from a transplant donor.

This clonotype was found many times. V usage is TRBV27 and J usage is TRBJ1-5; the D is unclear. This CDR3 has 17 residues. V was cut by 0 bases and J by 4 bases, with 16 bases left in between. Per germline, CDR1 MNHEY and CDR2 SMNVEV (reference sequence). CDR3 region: CASSLSHRPELNQPQHF. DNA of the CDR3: TGTGCCAGCAGTTTATCGCATAGACCCGAATTGAATCAGCCCCAGCATTTT.

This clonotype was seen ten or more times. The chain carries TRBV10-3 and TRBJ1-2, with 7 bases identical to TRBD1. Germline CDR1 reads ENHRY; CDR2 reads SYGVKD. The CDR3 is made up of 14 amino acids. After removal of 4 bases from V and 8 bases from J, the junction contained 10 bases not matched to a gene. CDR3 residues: CAISGDSGARGYTF. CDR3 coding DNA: TGTGCCATCAGTGGGGACAGTGGGGCTCGGGGCTACACCTTC.

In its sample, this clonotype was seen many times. The CDR3 DNA follows: TGTGCCAGCAGTTCACTCTGGGAGGTGTTGGATGAGCAGTTCTTC. Protein sequence: CASSSLWEVLDEQFF. The rearrangement joins TRBV28 to TRBJ2-1, with TRBD2 as a possible D gene (6 bases). V was shortened by 4 bases and J by 8 bases, with 18 bases between the two germline ends. The CDR3 has 15 amino acids. The germline gives CDR1 MDHEN, CDR2 SYDVKM.

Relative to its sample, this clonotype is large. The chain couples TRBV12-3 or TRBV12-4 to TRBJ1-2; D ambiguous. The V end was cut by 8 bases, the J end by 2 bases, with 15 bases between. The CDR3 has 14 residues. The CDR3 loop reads CASSYASANYGYTF. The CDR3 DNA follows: TGTGCCAGCTCTTACGCCTCTGCAAACTATGGCTACACCTTC.

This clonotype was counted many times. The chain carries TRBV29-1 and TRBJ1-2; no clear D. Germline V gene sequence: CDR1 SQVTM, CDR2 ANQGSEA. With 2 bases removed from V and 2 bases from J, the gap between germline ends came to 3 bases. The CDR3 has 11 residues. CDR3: CSVELNYGYTF. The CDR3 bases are TGCAGCGTTGAACTGAACTATGGCTACACCTTC. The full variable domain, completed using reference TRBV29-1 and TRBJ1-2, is SAVISQKPSRDICQRGTSLTIQCQVDSQVTMMFWYRQQPGQSLTLIATANQGSEATYESGFVIDKFPISRPNLTFSTLTVSNMSPEDSSIYLCSVELNYGYTFGSGTRLTVV.

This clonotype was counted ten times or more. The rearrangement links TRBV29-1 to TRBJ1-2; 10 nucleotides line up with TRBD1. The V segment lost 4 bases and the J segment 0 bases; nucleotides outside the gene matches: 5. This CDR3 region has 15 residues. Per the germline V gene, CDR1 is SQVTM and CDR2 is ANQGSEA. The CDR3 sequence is CSVVGQGYPNYGYTF. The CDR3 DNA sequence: TGCAGCGTTGTGGGACAGGGGTACCCTAACTATGGCTACACCTTC.

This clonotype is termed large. The CDR3 coding sequence is TGTGCCATCAGTGAGTCGCTTGTCGGTCAGACCTCCTACGAGCAGTACTTC. It is translated as CAISESLVGQTSYEQYF. The chain joins TRBV10-3 to TRBJ2-7; D is unclear. Per germline, CDR1 ENHRY and CDR2 SYGVKD. The CDR3 is 17 residues long. V dropped 0 bases and J dropped 0 bases, with 15 bases sitting between them.

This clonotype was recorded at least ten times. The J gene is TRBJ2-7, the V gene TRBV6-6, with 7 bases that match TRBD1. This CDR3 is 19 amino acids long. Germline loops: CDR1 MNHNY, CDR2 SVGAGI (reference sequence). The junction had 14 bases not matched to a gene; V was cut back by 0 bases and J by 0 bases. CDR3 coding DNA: TGTGCCAGCAGTTACTCGTTCGAATCGGGACAGTCGAGCTCCTACGAGCAGTACTTC. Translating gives CASSYSFESGQSSSYEQYF.